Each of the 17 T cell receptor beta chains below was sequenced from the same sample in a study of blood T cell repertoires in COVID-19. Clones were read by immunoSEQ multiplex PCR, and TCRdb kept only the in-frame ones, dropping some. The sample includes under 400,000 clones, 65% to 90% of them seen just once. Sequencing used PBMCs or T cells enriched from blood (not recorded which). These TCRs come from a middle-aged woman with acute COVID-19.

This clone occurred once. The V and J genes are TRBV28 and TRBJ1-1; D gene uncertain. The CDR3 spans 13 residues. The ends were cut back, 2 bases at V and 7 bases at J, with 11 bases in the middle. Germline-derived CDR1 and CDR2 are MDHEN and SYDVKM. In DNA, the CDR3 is TGTGCCAGCAGTTTAGGCGGGCAGATTGAAGCTTTCTTT. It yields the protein CASSLGGQIEAFF.

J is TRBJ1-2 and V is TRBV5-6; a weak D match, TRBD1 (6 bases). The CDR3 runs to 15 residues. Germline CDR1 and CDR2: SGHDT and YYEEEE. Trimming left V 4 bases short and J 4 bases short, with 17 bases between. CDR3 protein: CASSPQGSGGYGYTF. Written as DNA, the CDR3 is TGTGCCAGCAGCCCTCAGGGGTCCGGTGGCTATGGCTACACCTTC.

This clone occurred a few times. CDR3 amino acids: CASSLWSGNSSPLHF. CDR3 nucleotides: TGTGCCAGCAGCTTATGGTCGGGAAATAGTTCACCCCTCCACTTT. The genes are TRBV7-2 and TRBJ1-6; no reliable D call. This CDR3 has 15 residues. Between the trimmed V and J ends, which lost 2 bases and 9 bases, there was a span of 14 bases. CDR1 is SGHTA and CDR2 is FQGNSA in the germline V gene.

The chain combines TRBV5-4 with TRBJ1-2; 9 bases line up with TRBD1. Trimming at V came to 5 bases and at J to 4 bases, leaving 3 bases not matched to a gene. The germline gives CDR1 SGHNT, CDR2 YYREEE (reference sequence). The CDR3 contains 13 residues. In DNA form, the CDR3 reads TGTGCCAGCAGGGGGGGACAGGGCTATGGCTACACCTTC. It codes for CASRGGQGYGYTF.

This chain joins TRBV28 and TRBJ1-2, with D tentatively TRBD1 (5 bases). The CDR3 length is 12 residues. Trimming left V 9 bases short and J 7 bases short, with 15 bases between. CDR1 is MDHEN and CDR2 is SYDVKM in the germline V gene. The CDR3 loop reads CASQGPIGGYTF. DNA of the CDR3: TGTGCCAGTCAGGGTCCCATCGGTGGCTACACCTTC.

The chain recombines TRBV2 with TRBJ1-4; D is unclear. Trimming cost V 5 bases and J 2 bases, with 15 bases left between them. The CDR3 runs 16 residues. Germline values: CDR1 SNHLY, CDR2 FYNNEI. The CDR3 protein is CASSPSRGTTNEKLFF. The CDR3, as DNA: TGTGCCAGCAGTCCTAGCAGAGGCACGACTAATGAAAAACTGTTTTTT.

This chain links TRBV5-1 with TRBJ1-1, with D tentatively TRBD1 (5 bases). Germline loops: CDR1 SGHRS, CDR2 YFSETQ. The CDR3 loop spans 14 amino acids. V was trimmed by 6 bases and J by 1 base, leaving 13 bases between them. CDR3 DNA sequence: TGCGCCAGCATGAGAACAGGCGAGAACACTGAAGCTTTCTTT. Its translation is CASMRTGENTEAFF.

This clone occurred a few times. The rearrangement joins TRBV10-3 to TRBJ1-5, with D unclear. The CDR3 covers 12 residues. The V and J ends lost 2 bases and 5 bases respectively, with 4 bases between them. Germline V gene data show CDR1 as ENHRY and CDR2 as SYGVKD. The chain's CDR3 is CAISEPYQPQHF. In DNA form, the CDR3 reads TGTGCCATCAGTGAGCCTTATCAGCCCCAGCATTTT.

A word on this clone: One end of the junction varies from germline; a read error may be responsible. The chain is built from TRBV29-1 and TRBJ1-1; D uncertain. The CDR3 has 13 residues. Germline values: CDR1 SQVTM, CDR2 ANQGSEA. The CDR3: CSVVPRMNSEAFF. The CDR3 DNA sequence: TGCAGCGTTGTGCCGAGAATGAACAGTGAAGCTTTCTTT.

The CDR3: CASSFVRDEKLFF. The CDR3 region has the DNA TGTGCCAGCAGCTTTGTGCGGGATGAAAAACTGTTTTTT. V is TRBV7-9 and J is TRBJ1-4; D is unclear. The germline V gene encodes CDR1 SEHNR and CDR2 FQNEAQ (reference sequence). Trimming removed 3 bases at V and 6 bases at J, with 8 bases between. The CDR3 covers 13 residues.

The CDR3 nucleotides are TGTGCCAGCAGCAGAAGCGGGGTAGTAGTAGTGAATGAGCAGTTCTTC. Translating gives CASSRSGVVVVNEQFF. The chain combines TRBV5-5 with TRBJ2-1; the match to TRBD2 covers 7 bases. Trimming took 4 bases from V and 7 from J; bases not matched to a gene: 14. CDR1 is SGHKS, CDR2 YYEKEE, per germline (reference sequence). CDR3 length equals 16 residues.

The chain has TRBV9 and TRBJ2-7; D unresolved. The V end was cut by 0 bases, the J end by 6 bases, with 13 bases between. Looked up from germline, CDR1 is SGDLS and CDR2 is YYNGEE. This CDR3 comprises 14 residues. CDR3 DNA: TGTGCCAGCAGCGTAGTCTCCACAGCAGGCGAGCAGTACTTC. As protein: CASSVVSTAGEQYF. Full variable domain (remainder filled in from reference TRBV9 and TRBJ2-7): DSGVTQTPKHLITATGQRVTLRCSPRSGDLSVYWYQQSLDQGLQFLIQYYNGEERAKGNILERFSAQQFPDLHSELNLSSLELGDSALYFCASSVVSTAGEQYFGPGTRLTVT.

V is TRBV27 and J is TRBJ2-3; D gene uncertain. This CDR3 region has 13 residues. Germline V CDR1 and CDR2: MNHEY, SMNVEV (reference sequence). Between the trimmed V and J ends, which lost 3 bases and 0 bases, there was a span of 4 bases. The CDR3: CASSFGSTDTQYF. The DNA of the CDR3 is TGTGCCAGCAGTTTCGGTAGCACAGATACGCAGTATTTT.

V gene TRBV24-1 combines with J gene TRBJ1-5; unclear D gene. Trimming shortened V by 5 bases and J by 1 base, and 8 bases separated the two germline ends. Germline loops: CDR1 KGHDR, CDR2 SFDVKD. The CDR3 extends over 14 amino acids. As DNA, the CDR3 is TGTGCCACCAGTGCAACTACCAGCAATCAGCCCCAGCATTTT. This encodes CATSATTSNQPQHF.

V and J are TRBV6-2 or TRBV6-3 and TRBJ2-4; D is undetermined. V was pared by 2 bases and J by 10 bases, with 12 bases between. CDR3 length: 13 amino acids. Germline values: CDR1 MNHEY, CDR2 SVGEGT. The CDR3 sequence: CASSYAAEGIQYF. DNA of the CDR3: TGTGCCAGCAGTTACGCCGCGGAAGGTATTCAGTACTTC.

As DNA, the CDR3 is TGTGCCAGCAGCGTACAGCAGGGGTTGGGATCACCCCTCCACTTT. Its protein is CASSVQQGLGSPLHF. This sequence joins TRBV9 and TRBJ1-6; perhaps TRBD1 as D (6 bases). The CDR3 length is 15 residues. The germline gives CDR1 SGDLS, CDR2 YYNGEE. Trimming removed 1 base from V and 10 bases from J, with 15 bases in between.

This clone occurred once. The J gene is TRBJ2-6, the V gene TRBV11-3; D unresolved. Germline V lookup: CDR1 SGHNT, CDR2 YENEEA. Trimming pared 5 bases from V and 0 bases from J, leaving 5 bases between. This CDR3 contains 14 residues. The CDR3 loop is CASSPTSGANVLTF. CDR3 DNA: TGTGCCAGCAGCCCTACCTCTGGGGCCAACGTCCTGACTTTC.